This record concerns one TCR beta chain sequence. The source of the sample is a study of PD-1 blockade in classical Hodgkin lymphoma. This CDR3 contains 16 residues. Trimming took 6 bases from V and 2 from J, leaving 19 bases between them. CDR1 MNHNY and CDR2 SVGAGI come from the germline V gene (reference sequence). This sample's time point: cycle 4 day 1 (C4D1), after more than five weeks of nivolumab. Every single patient, without exception, relapsed after autologous stem cell transplantation, and brentuximab vedotin exposure varied. This table comes from immunoSEQ multiplex PCR, and its TCRdb copy is limited to in-frame clones, with some not included. The sample lists around 25,000 clones; approximately 70% were seen once.

This clonotype was sampled from a human donor with classical Hodgkin lymphoma. The sample consisted of peripheral blood mononuclear cells (PBMCs), taken before the fourth cycle of nivolumab. The chain carries TRBV6-6 and TRBJ1-1; a possible D gene is TRBD1 (5 bases). The CDR3 spells CASSPGEGARNTEAFF. CDR3 DNA sequence: TGTGCCAGCAGCCCGGGGGAAGGGGCCAGAAACACTGAAGCTTTCTTT.